This passage covers 16 T cell receptor beta chains from one sample sequenced in a study of blood T cell repertoires in COVID-19. Measured with immunoSEQ multiplex PCR; TCRdb has only the in-frame clones, and not every one. This table has under 95,000 clones, 85% appearing once. The sequencing sample was made of peripheral blood. These receptors were taken from a man between 45 and 60 years old with COVID-19, enrolled during active disease.

The chain carries TRBV13 and TRBJ2-3; 9 bases line up with TRBD1. Germline CDR1 reads PRHDT; CDR2 reads FYEKMQ (reference sequence). The CDR3 runs to 15 residues. Trimming at V came to 6 bases and at J to 1 base, leaving 5 bases not matched to a gene. For the CDR3, the DNA is TGTGCCAGCAGTACCTGGACAGGGGGCACAGATACGCAGTATTTT. It encodes CASSTWTGGTDTQYF. Together with reference TRBV13 and TRBJ2-3, the CDR3 gives the full variable domain: AAGVIQSPRHLIKEKRETATLKCYPIPRHDTVYWYQQGPGQDPQFLISFYEKMQSDKGSIPDRFSAQQFSDYHSELNMSSLELGDSALYFCASSTWTGGTDTQYFGPGTRLTVL.

The chain couples TRBV15 to TRBJ2-6; D might be TRBD1 (6 bases). Germline loops: CDR1 LNHNV, CDR2 YYDKDF (reference sequence). This CDR3 has 17 residues. V was trimmed by 8 bases and J by 0 bases, leaving 17 bases between them. This CDR3 reads CATQGGGAGSGANVLTF. The CDR3 bases are TGTGCCACCCAAGGTGGGGGCGCTGGCTCTGGGGCCAACGTCCTGACTTTC. The full variable domain, its missing parts supplied by reference TRBV15 and TRBJ2-6, is DAMVIQNPRYQVTQFGKPVTLSCSQTLNHNVMYWYQQKSSQAPKLLFHYYDKDFNNEADTPDNFQSRRPNTSFCFLDIRSPGLGDTAMYLCATQGGGAGSGANVLTFGAGSRLTVL.

This clone appeared once. The chain is built from TRBV11-2 and TRBJ2-5; 11 bases align to TRBD2. The CDR3 is 15 residues long. Germline CDR1 SGHAT, CDR2 FQNNGV. The trim removed 5 bases at V and 2 bases at J, leaving 4 bases unmatched. In nucleotides, the CDR3 is TGTGCCAGCAGCAGCTGGACTAGCGGGCAAGAGACCCAGTACTTC. This sequence encodes CASSSWTSGQETQYF.

V usage is TRBV9 and J usage is TRBJ2-3, with 12 nucleotides matching TRBD1. The length of the CDR3 is 20 residues. Per the germline V gene, CDR1 is SGDLS and CDR2 is YYNGEE. The V gene end was trimmed by 2 bases and the J gene end by 3 bases; junction bases not matched to a gene: 16. CDR3 sequence (DNA): TGTGCCAGCAGCGTCCCAAGGGGGACAGGGGGCCCTGGCTTGACAGATACGCAGTATTTT. Protein product: CASSVPRGTGGPGLTDTQYF.

The rearrangement links TRBV7-9 to TRBJ2-3, with 9 bases that match TRBD2. Germline CDR1 reads SEHNR; CDR2 reads FQNEAQ (reference sequence). V lost 5 bases, J lost 4 bases, and 10 bases stayed unmatched. The CDR3 is 16 residues long. CDR3 bases: TGTGCCAGCAGCCGAGCGGGACTAGCACGCCCAGATACGCAGTATTTT. Residues: CASSRAGLARPDTQYF.

J is TRBJ2-1 and V is TRBV5-1, with 8 bases lining up with TRBD2. The CDR3 contains 17 residues. In germline, CDR1 is SGHRS, CDR2 YFSETQ. Trimming took 3 bases from V and 6 from J; bases not matched to a gene: 14. This chain's CDR3 is CASSWGLRGGRSNEQFF. The CDR3 DNA sequence: TGCGCCAGCAGCTGGGGGCTAAGGGGCGGGAGGAGCAATGAGCAGTTCTTC. The full variable domain, completed using reference TRBV5-1 and TRBJ2-1, is KAGVTQTPRYLIKTRGQQVTLSCSPISGHRSVSWYQQTPGQGLQFLFEYFSETQRNKGNFPGRFSGRQFSNSRSEMNVSTLELGDSALYLCASSWGLRGGRSNEQFFGPGTRLTVL.

This clone has only a few counts. The CDR3 is CASSARDRGLSAQETQYF. In DNA, the CDR3 is TGTGCCAGCAGTGCCCGGGACAGGGGCCTCTCAGCCCAAGAGACCCAGTACTTC. This chain links TRBV6-1 with TRBJ2-5; 10 bases map to TRBD1. The CDR3 spans 18 residues. V dropped 4 bases and J dropped 1; count of bases not matched to a gene: 12. Germline CDR1 is MNHNS and CDR2 is SASEGT.

J is TRBJ1-4 and V is TRBV2, with TRBD1 identical over 8 bases. Losses at the gene ends were 7 bases for V and 8 bases for J; bases not matched to a gene: 9. This CDR3 region has 14 residues. Germline V gene data show CDR1 as SNHLY and CDR2 as FYNNEI. DNA of the CDR3: TGTGCCAGCATCTTCGACAGGGGTTCCGAAAAACTGTTTTTT. The encoded protein is CASIFDRGSEKLFF.

Here the CDR3 reads CASRSPGHINQPQHF. The CDR3 DNA sequence: TGTGCCAGTCGGTCTCCGGGACATATCAATCAGCCCCAGCATTTT. The chain uses TRBV19 and TRBJ1-5, with D possibly matching TRBD1 (6 bases). This CDR3 is built from 15 residues. Trimming cost V 8 bases and J 3 bases, with 17 bases left between them. Looked up from germline, CDR1 is LNHDA and CDR2 is SQIVND (reference sequence).

This clone was seen just once. The J gene is TRBJ1-1, the V gene TRBV2; possible D gene TRBD1, 5 bases. The V gene's germline CDR1 is SNHLY and CDR2 FYNNEI. The CDR3 has 12 amino acids. V gave up 11 bases and J gave up 5 bases, with 15 bases separating them. The CDR3 nucleotides read TGTGCCTGGGGGGGGACCGGAACTGAAGCTTTCTTT. The encoded protein is CAWGGTGTEAFF.

CDR3 in DNA: TGCAGTGCTAGTTCATACACTGAAGCTTTCTTT. Amino acids: CSASSYTEAFF. The chain recombines TRBV20-1 with TRBJ1-1; no clear D. V lost 3 bases and J lost 3, with 5 bases in between. The CDR3 loop spans 11 amino acids. Germline V CDR1 and CDR2: DFQATT, SNEGSKA (reference sequence).

The chain combines TRBV30 with TRBJ2-3; 9 positions match TRBD2. The V segment lost 0 bases and the J segment 5 bases; nucleotides outside the gene matches: 3. CDR1 is GTSNPN and CDR2 is SVGIG in the germline V gene (reference sequence). The CDR3 has 14 residues. The CDR3 spells CAWSVLAGRDTQYF. CDR3 coding DNA: TGTGCCTGGAGTGTCCTAGCGGGAAGAGATACGCAGTATTTT.

Details on this clone: Other DNA sequences in the sample encode the same CDR3. CDR3 DNA sequence: TGTGCCAGCAGGGAGACAGGGGCAACTAATGAAAAACTGTTTTTT. Protein sequence: CASRETGATNEKLFF. V usage is TRBV2 and J usage is TRBJ1-4, with 8 nucleotides matching TRBD1. Germline CDR1 and CDR2: SNHLY and FYNNEI. The CDR3 has 15 residues. V shed 6 bases, J shed 0 bases, and the junction held 3 bases outside the gene matches.

As DNA, the CDR3 is TGTGCCAGCAGCTTAGACAGCACCTACGAGCAGTACTTC. It yields the protein CASSLDSTYEQYF. The rearrangement joins TRBV7-9 to TRBJ2-7; the D is unclear. The V end lost 1 base, the J end lost 2 bases, and 6 bases lay between the germline ends. Germline V gives CDR1 SEHNR, CDR2 FQNEAQ (reference sequence). CDR3 length equals 13 residues.

This chain connects TRBV11-3 to TRBJ2-3; the match to TRBD2 covers 7 bases. This CDR3 contains 14 residues. Germline trimming cut 4 bases from V and 6 bases from J; bases unmatched to any gene: 7. Germline CDR1 and CDR2: SGHNT and YENEEA. The CDR3 reads CASSSGRVGDTQYF. The CDR3 nucleotides are TGTGCCAGCAGCTCGGGGAGGGTTGGGGATACGCAGTATTTT.

This clone was counted ten times or more. The CDR3 DNA reads TGTGCCAGCGAGACAGGGGTAGTCAATGAGCAGTTCTTC. The encoded protein is CASETGVVNEQFF. V and J are TRBV25-1 and TRBJ2-1, with 8 nucleotides matching TRBD1. The CDR3 consists of 13 residues. With 8 bases clipped from V and 6 bases from J, the junction kept 6 bases outside the gene matches. Germline V CDR1 and CDR2: MGHDK, SYGVNS.